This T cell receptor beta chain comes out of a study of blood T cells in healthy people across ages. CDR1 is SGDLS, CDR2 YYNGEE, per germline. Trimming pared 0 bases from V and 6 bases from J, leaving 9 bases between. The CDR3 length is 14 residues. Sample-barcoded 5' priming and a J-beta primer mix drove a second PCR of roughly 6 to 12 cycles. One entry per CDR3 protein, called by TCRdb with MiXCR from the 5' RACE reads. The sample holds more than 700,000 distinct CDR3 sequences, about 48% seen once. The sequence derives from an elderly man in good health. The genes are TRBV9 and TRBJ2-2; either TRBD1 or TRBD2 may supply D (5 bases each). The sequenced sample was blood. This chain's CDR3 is CASSVGGESGELFF. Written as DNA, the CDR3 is TGTGCCAGCAGCGTAGGAGGGGAATCCGGGGAGCTGTTTTTT.